These T cell receptor beta chains were read from a single sample in a study of T cells in Graves' hyperthyroidism and ophthalmopathy. Via MiXCR, TCRdb re-called the multiplex PCR reads, giving one row per CDR3 protein. The sample contains roughly 380,000 distinct CDR3 sequences, roughly 13% of which appear only once. Source material: blood. The receptors originated from a woman in her sixties with Graves' hyperthyroidism. The CDR3 runs from the conserved cysteine through the conserved F or W. Fields, in order: CDR3 protein, CDR3 DNA, V gene, clone size, J gene, CDR3 length, D gene. A D gene is named only where the DNA matches it firmly. A row's size may be missing; if present it is once, few, many or a size class.

CASSYGQGRNQPQHF TGTGCCAGCAGCTACGGACAGGGTCGGAATCAGCCCCAGCATTTT TRBV11-2 many TRBJ1-5 15 TRBD1
CASSLSQKETQYF TGTGCCAGCAGCCTCTCGCAGAAAGAGACCCAGTACTTC TRBV11-3 NA TRBJ2-5 13 NA
CSARDGRTALRSYEQYF TGCAGTGCTAGAGATGGAAGGACAGCCCTTCGCTCCTACGAGCAGTACTTC TRBV20-1 many TRBJ2-7 17 NA
CASSPASMAFEQYF TGTGCCAGCTCACCAGCTAGCATGGCCTTCGAGCAGTACTTC TRBV18 many TRBJ2-7 14 NA
CASSLGTSPNEQFF TGTGCCAGCAGCTTGGGGACTAGCCCCAATGAGCAGTTCTTC TRBV5-6 many TRBJ2-1 14 TRBD2
CATSDRGQGDTEAFF TGTGCCACCAGTGATCGCGGACAGGGGGACACTGAAGCTTTCTTT TRBV24-1 few TRBJ1-1 15 TRBD1
CASSRLAGNTDTQYF TGTGCCAGCAGTCGACTAGCGGGAAACACAGATACGCAGTATTTT TRBV27 many TRBJ2-3 15 TRBD2
CAGGQGRSYTF TGTGCCGGAGGACAGGGAAGGAGCTACACCTTC TRBV2 many TRBJ1-2 11 TRBD1
CASRALGVETQYF TGTGCCAGCAGGGCCTTGGGGGTAGAGACCCAGTACTTC TRBV6-1 many TRBJ2-5 13 NA
CSAREGQGALRTEAFF TGCAGTGCTAGAGAGGGACAGGGGGCGCTGAGGACTGAAGCTTTCTTT TRBV20-1 many TRBJ1-1 16 TRBD1
CATSDLGTGDGETQYF TGTGCCACCAGTGACCTGGGGACAGGGGACGGAGAGACCCAGTACTTC TRBV24-1 NA TRBJ2-5 16 TRBD1
CASSALFFGTSGTDTQYF TGTGCCAGCAGTGCCCTGTTTTTTGGGACTAGCGGGACCGATACGCAGTATTTT TRBV2 NA TRBJ2-3 18 TRBD2
CASSLSGTNEETQYF TGTGCCAGCAGCTTGAGCGGAACAAACGAAGAGACCCAGTACTTC TRBV7-2 many TRBJ2-5 15 NA